This T cell receptor beta chain was identified in a study of CD8 T cells in ankylosing spondylitis. MiXCR was run by TCRdb on the 5' RACE reads, yielding one entry per CDR3 protein. The sample lists 150,000 to 200,000 distinct CDR3 sequences, approximately 10% seen once, with approximately 32% in the top ten. This clonotype was observed at least ten times. V gave up 6 bases and J gave up 0 bases, with 13 bases separating them. Germline CDR1 is SGHKS and CDR2 is YYEKEE (reference sequence). The CDR3 covers 15 residues. The receptor was isolated from a male donor with ankylosing spondylitis or in good health (not recorded which). Sequenced input: blood, either unsorted or a sorted T cell fraction (not recorded which). The V gene is TRBV5-5, the J gene TRBJ2-1; no definite D call. The CDR3 protein is CASTYQTFSYNEQFF. The CDR3 DNA reads TGTGCCAGCACCTACCAAACCTTCTCCTACAATGAGCAGTTCTTC. The full variable domain, with the rest looked up from reference TRBV5-5 and TRBJ2-1, is DAGVTQSPTHLIKTRGQQVTLRCSPISGHKSVSWYQQVLGQGPQFIFQYYEKEERGRGNFPDRFSARQFPNYSSELNVNALLLGDSALYLCASTYQTFSYNEQFFGPGTRLTVL.